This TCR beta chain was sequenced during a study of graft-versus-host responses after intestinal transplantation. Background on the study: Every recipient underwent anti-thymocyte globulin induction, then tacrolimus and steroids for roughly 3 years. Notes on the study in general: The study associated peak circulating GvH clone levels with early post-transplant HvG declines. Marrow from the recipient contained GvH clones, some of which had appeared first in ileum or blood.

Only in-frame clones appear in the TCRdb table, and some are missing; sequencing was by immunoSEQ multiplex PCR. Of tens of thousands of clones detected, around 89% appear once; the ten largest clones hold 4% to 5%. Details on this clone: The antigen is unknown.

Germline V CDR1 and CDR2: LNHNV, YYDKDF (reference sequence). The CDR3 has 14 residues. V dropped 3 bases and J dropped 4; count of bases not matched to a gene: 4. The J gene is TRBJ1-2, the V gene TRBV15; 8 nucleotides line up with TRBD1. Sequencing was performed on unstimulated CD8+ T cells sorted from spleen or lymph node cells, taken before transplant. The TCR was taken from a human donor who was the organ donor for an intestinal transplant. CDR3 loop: CATSSRTGIYGYTF. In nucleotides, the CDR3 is TGTGCCACCAGCAGCAGGACAGGGATCTATGGCTACACCTTC.